This TCR beta chain was found in a study of blood T cell repertoires in COVID-19. Study as a whole: From the United States, Italy and Spain came samples of acute and convalescent COVID-19. PBMCs, B-cell-depleted T cells, or T cells were the source of the cDNA or gDNA that made up the material.

V shed 3 bases, J shed 5 bases, and the junction held 9 bases outside the gene matches. The CDR3 consists of 16 residues. Germline V lookup: CDR1 MNHEY, CDR2 SMNVEV (reference sequence). Authors' data handling: How many nucleated cells were present was estimated from reference gene primer amplification. Measured with immunoSEQ multiplex PCR; TCRdb has only the in-frame clones, and not every one. The V and J calls and clone size are taken from that table; D and trimming were inferred from the DNA. The sample consists of about 81,000 clones, 85% of them appearing once. The sequenced material came from peripheral blood. The chain uses TRBV27 and TRBJ2-2, with TRBD1 matching 7 bases. This receptor was taken from a woman in her 70s with acute or convalescent COVID-19. Here the CDR3 DNA reads TGTGCCAGCAGTTTGCTAAAGACAGGGTATACCGGGGAGCTGTTTTTT. Encoded protein: CASSLLKTGYTGELFF.